This T cell receptor beta chain was retrieved from a study of blood T cell repertoires in COVID-19. Whole-study context: The cDNA or gDNA used as material had been derived from T cells, B-cell-depleted T cells, or PBMCs.

CDR1 LGHDT and CDR2 YNNKEL come from the germline V gene (reference sequence). CDR3 length equals 15 residues. V dropped 4 bases and J dropped 4; count of bases not matched to a gene: 6. Method: immunoSEQ multiplex PCR; TCRdb's copy keeps in-frame clones and lacks some. This sample has 95,000 to 150,000 clones; 88% occur once, and the top ten carry about 0.9%. This clonotype originated in a woman between 45 and 60 years old with active or convalescent COVID-19. Sequencing was carried out using peripheral blood. V and J are TRBV3-1 (or the pseudogene TRBV3-2) and TRBJ2-2, with 7 bases fitting TRBD1. The chain's CDR3 is CASSPTGLGTGELFF. DNA of the CDR3: TGTGCCAGCAGCCCGACAGGGTTGGGCACCGGGGAGCTGTTTTTT.